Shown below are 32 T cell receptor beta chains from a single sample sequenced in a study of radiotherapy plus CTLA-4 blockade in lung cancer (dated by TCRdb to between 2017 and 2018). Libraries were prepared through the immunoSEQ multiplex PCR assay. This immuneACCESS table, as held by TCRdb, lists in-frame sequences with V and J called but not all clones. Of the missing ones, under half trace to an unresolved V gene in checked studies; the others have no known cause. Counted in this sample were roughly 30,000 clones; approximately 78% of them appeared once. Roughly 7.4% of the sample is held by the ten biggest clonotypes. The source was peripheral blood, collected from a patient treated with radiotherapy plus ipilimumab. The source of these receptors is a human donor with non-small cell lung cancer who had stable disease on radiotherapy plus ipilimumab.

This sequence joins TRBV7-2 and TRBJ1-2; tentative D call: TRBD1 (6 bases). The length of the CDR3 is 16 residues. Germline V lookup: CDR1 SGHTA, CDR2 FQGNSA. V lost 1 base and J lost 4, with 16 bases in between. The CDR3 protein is CASSLVTGGLGYGYTF. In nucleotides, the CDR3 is TGTGCCAGCAGCTTAGTGACGGGGGGGCTCGGCTATGGCTACACCTTC.

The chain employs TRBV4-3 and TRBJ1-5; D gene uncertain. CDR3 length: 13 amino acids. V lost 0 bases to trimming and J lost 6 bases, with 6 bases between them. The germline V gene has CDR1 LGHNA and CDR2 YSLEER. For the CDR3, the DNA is TGCGCCAGCAGCCAAGATTTCGGTCAGCCCCAGCATTTT. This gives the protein CASSQDFGQPQHF.

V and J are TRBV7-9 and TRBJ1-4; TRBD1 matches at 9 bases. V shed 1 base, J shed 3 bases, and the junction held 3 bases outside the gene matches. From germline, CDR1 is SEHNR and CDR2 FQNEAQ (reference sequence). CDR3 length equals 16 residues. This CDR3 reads CASSLGQGVSNEKLFF. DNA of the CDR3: TGTGCCAGCAGCTTAGGACAGGGGGTCTCTAATGAAAAACTGTTTTTT.

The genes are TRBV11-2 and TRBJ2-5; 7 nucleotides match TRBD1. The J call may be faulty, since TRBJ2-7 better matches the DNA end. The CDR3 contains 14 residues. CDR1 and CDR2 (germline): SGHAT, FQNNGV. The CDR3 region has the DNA TGTGCCAGCAGTTTGGGACAGAGCTCCTACGAGCAGTACTTC. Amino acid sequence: CASSLGQSSYEQYF.

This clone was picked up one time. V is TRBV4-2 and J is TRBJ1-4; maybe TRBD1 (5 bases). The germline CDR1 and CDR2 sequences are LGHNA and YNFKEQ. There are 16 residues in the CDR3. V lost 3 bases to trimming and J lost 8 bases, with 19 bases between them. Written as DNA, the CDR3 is TGTGCCAGCAGCCAGAATCGGGGGGTACTGGGGGAAAAACTGTTTTTT. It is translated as CASSQNRGVLGEKLFF.

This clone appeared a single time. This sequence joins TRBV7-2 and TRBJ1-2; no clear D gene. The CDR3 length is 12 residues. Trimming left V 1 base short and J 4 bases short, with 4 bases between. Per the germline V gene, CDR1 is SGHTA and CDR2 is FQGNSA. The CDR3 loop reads CASSLVLYGYTF. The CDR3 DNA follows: TGTGCCAGCAGCTTAGTTCTCTATGGCTACACCTTC.

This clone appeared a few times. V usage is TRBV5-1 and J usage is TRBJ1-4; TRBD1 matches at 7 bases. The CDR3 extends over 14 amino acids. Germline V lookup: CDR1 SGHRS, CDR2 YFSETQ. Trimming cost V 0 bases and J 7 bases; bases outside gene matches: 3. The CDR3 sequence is CASSLGQGFEKLFF. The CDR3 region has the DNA TGCGCCAGCAGCTTGGGACAGGGTTTTGAAAAACTGTTTTTT.

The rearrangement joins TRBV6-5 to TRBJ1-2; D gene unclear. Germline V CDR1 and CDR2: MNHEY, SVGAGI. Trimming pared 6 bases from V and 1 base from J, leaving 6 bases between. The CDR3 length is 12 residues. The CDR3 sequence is CASRLINYGYTF. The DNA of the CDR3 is TGTGCCAGCAGGCTCATTAACTATGGCTACACCTTC.

The CDR3 coding sequence is TGTGCCTGGGGTGGGGGTGGGAGGAAGAAGTTCTTC. Protein sequence: CAWGGGGRKKFF. The chain has TRBV30 and TRBJ2-1, with TRBD2 as a possible D gene (6 bases). With 5 bases removed from V and 14 bases from J, the gap between germline ends came to 19 bases. Germline CDR1 is GTSNPN and CDR2 is SVGIG (reference sequence). The CDR3 has 12 amino acids. The variable domain in full, completed from reference TRBV30 and TRBJ2-1, reads SQTIHQWPATLVQPVGSPLSLECTVEGTSNPNLYWYRQAAGRGLQLLFYSVGIGQISSEVPQNLSASRPQDRQFILSSKKLLLSDSGFYLCAWGGGGRKKFFGPGTRLTVL.

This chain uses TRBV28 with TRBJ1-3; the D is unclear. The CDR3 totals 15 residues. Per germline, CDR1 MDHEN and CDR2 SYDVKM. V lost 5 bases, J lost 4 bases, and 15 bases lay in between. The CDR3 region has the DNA TGTGCCAGCAGTCATGAGTGGGGTTTGGGAAACACCATATATTTT. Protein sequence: CASSHEWGLGNTIYF.

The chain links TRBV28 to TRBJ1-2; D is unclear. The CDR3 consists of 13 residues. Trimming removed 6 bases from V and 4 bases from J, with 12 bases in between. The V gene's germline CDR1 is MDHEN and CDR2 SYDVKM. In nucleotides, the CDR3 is TGTGCCAGCAGGTGGGAGGGAGGCTATGGCTACACCTTC. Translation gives CASRWEGGYGYTF.

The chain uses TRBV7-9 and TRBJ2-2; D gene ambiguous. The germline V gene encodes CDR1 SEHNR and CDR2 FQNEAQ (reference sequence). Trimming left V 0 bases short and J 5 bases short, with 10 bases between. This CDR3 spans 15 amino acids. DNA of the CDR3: TGTGCCAGCAGCTTAGCCAGAGTAGTGACCGGGGAGCTGTTTTTT. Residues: CASSLARVVTGELFF.

Here the CDR3 DNA reads TGTGCCAGTAGTATAAGATGGCAGGGTAATTCACCCCTCCACTTT. This translates into CASSIRWQGNSPLHF. The rearrangement joins TRBV19 to TRBJ1-6; weak D call: TRBD1 (5 bases). V was shortened by 2 bases and J by 6 bases, with 11 bases between the two germline ends. Germline V gene data show CDR1 as LNHDA and CDR2 as SQIVND (reference sequence). The CDR3 is 15 amino acids. Full variable domain (missing parts from reference TRBV19 and TRBJ1-6): DGGITQSPKYLFRKEGQNVTLSCEQNLNHDAMYWYRQDPGQGLRLIYYSQIVNDFQKGDIAEGYSVSREKKESFPLTVTSAQKNPTAFYLCASSIRWQGNSPLHFGNGTRLTVT.

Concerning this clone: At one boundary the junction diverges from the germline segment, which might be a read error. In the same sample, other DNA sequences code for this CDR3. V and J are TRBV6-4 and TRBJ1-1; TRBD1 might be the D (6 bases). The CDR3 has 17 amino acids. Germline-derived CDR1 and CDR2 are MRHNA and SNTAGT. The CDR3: CASSDHLFGGQDTEAFF. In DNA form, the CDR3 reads TGTGCCAGCAGTGACCATCTTTTCGGGGGGCAGGACACTGAAGCTTTTTTT.

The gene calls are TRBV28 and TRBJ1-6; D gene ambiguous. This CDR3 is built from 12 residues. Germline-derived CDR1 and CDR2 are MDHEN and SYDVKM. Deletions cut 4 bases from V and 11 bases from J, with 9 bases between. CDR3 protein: CASSSSLTPLHF. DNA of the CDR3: TGTGCCAGCAGTTCCTCCCTGACACCCCTCCACTTT.

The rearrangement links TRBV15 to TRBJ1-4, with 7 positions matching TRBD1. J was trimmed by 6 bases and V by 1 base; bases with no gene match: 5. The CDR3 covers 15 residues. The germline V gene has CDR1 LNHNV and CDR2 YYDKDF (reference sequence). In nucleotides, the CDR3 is TGTGCCACCAGCAGAGGACCCGACAGGGATGAAAAACTGTTTTTT. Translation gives CATSRGPDRDEKLFF.

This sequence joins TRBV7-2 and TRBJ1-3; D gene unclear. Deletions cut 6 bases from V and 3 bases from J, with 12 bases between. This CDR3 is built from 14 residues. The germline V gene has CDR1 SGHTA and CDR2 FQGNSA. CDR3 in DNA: TGTGCCAGCAGGTCCCCCGGGGATGGAAACACCATATATTTT. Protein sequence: CASRSPGDGNTIYF.

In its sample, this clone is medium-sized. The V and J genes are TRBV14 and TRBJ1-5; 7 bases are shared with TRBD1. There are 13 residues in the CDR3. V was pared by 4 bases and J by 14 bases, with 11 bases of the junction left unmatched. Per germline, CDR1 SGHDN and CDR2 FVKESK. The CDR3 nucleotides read TGTGCCAGCAGCCCTAGGACACAGGGGCTAAAGCATTTT. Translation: CASSPRTQGLKHF.

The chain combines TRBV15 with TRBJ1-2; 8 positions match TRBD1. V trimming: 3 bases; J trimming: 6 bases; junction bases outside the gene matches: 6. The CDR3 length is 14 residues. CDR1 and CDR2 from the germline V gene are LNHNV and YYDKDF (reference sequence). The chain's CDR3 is CATSSPQGDNGYTF. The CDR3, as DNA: TGTGCCACCAGCAGCCCACAGGGGGATAATGGCTACACCTTC. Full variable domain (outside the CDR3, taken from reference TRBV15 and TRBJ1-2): DAMVIQNPRYQVTQFGKPVTLSCSQTLNHNVMYWYQQKSSQAPKLLFHYYDKDFNNEADTPDNFQSRRPNTSFCFLDIRSPGLGDTAMYLCATSSPQGDNGYTFGSGTRLTVV.

The CDR3: CASNSGTAGEAFF. The CDR3 region has the DNA TGTGCCAGCAATTCCGGGACAGCCGGTGAAGCTTTCTTT. This chain joins TRBV6-1 and TRBJ1-1, with 7 positions matching TRBD1. Germline CDR1 and CDR2: MNHNS and SASEGT. V trimming: 7 bases; J trimming: 7 bases; junction bases outside the gene matches: 9. The CDR3 runs 13 residues.

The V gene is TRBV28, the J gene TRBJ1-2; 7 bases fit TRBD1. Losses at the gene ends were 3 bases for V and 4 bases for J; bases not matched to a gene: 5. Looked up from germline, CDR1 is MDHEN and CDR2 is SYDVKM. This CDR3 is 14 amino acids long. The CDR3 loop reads CASSFGQGVYGYTF. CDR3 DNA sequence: TGTGCCAGCAGTTTCGGGCAGGGGGTCTATGGCTACACCTTC.

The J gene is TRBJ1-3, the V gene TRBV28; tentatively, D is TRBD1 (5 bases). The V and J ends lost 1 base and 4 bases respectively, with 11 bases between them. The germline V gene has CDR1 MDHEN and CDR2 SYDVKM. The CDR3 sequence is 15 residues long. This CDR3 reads CASSLLAGDGNTIYF. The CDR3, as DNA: TGTGCCAGCAGTTTATTGGCGGGGGACGGAAACACCATATATTTT.

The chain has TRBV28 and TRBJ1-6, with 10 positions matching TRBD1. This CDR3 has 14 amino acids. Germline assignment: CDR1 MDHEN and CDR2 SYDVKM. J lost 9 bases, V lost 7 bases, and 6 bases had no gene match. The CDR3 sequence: CASTATGGGSPLHF. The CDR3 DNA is TGTGCCAGCACCGCGACAGGGGGCGGTTCACCCCTCCACTTT.

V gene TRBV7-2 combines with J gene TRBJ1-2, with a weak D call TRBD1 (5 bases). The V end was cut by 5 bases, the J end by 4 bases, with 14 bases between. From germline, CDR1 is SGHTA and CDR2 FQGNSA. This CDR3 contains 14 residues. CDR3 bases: TGTGCCAGCAGCAGTCGGGGGTGGGTCTATGGCTACACCTTC. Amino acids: CASSSRGWVYGYTF.

CDR3 region: CASSLSSDPYGYTF. In DNA, the CDR3 is TGTGCCAGCAGTTTATCTTCCGACCCCTATGGCTACACCTTC. The rearrangement uses TRBV27 and TRBJ1-2; no reliable D call. The V end lost 0 bases, the J end lost 4 bases, and 9 bases lay between the germline ends. Germline CDR1 MNHEY, CDR2 SMNVEV (reference sequence). The CDR3 has 14 residues.

CDR3 in amino acids: CASMKVWSDGTEQFF. The CDR3 DNA is TGTGCCAGCATGAAAGTGTGGTCGGACGGTACTGAGCAGTTCTTC. The chain couples TRBV6-1 to TRBJ2-1, with D uncertain. CDR3 length equals 15 residues. In germline, CDR1 is MNHNS, CDR2 SASEGT. Trimming took 7 bases from V and 9 from J, leaving 22 bases between them.

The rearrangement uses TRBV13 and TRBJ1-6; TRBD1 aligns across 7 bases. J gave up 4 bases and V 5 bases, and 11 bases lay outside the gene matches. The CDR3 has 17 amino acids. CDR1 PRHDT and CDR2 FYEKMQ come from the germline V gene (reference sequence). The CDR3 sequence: CASSLQLRGRYNSPLHF. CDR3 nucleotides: TGTGCCAGCAGCCTTCAACTCAGGGGGAGGTATAATTCACCCCTCCACTTT.

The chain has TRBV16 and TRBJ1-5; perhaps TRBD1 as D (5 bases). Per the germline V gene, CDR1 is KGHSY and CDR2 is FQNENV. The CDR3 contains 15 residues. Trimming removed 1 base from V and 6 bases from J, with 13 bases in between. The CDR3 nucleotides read TGTGCCAGCAGCCAATTTATTAGCCAGGGTCAGCCCCAGCATTTT. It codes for CASSQFISQGQPQHF.

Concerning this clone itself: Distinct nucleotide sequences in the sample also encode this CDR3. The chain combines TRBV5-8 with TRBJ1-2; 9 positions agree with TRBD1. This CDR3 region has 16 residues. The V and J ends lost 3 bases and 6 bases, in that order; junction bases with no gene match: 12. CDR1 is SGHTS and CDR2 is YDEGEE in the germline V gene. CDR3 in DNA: TGTGCCAGCAGCTCTCCGGGACAGGGCCCTTCGCATGGCTACACCTTC. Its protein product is CASSSPGQGPSHGYTF.

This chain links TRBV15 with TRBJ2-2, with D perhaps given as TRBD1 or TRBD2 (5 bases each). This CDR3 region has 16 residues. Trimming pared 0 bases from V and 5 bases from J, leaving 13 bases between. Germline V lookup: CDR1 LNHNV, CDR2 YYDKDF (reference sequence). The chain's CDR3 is CATSRDPGTGTGELFF. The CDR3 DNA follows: TGTGCCACCAGCAGAGACCCCGGGACGGGAACCGGGGAGCTGTTTTTT.

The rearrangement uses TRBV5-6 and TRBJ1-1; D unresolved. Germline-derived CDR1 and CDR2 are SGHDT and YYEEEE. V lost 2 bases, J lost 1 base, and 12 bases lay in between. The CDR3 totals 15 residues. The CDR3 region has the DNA TGTGCCAGCAGCTTAGTGTGGAGACCGAACACTGAAGCTTTCTTT. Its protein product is CASSLVWRPNTEAFF.

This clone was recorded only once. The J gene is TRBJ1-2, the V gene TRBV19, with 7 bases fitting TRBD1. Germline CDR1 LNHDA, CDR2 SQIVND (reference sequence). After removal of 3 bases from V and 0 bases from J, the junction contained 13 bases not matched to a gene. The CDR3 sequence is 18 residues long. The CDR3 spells CASSIPNRGERANYGYTF. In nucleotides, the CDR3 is TGTGCCAGTAGTATCCCCAACAGGGGCGAGAGAGCTAACTATGGCTACACCTTC.